Described below is a single T cell receptor (beta chain) sequence and its context. Time point given: patch test 3, about 24 weeks after DPC sensitization. Treatment in this sample: therapeutic diphenylcyclopropenone sensitization with weekly scalp DPC. One entry per CDR3 protein results from TCRdb running MiXCR on the RACE reads. Altogether about 160,000 distinct CDR3 sequences are present, about a quarter being singletons, with the ten largest covering roughly 2.2%. This record belongs to a study of human T cells and chemical hapten exposure. CDR3 length: 16 amino acids. Deletions cut 6 bases from V and 4 bases from J, with 22 bases between. Germline lookup yields CDR1 SQVTM and CDR2 ANQGSEA.

The starting material was whole blood, obtained in connection with sensitization to the hapten diphenylcyclopropenone (DPC). V is TRBV29-1 and J is TRBJ2-1; D may correspond to TRBD1 or TRBD2 (5 bases each). The TCR originated in a woman younger than 30 with alopecia areata. Some clones in this sample may be carry-over from other donors' samples. The DNA for the CDR3 is TGCAGCGTCGCCCGGCTAGGGGAGAGGATTTACAATGAGCAGTTCTTC. Its protein is CSVARLGERIYNEQFF.